One T cell receptor beta chain is described in this entry. This receptor's antigen is unknown. No base quality information exists; no much larger clone differs at one position. The entry originates in a study of blood T cell repertoires in COVID-19 (dated by TCRdb to about 2020). Context from the whole study: The collaborator samples originated in the United States, Italy and Spain and spanned the acute and convalescent phases of COVID-19. The sample metadata nearly always contained a de-identified subject ID, COVID-19 status, age in years and sex. Samples came from the ongoing ImmuneRACE study (first 160 participants) plus 1,254 subjects from 6 global collaborators. The dataset comprised deeply sampled blood TCRbeta repertoires from subjects exposed to, actively infected with, or recovered from COVID-19. The material from the prospective study consisted of cDNA or gDNA derived from T cells, B-cell-depleted T cells, or PBMCs. The repertoires were made available in a free public database intended to serve as a resource for research on the immune response to SARS-CoV-2. Where available, HLA class I and class II types were obtained from metadata supplied by the sample provider rather than from assay-based typing.

Participants in the prospective study were aged roughly 18 to 89 years, lived in 20 to 30 United States geographic areas, and enrolled through a virtual design. In the prospective study, participants were assigned to cohorts based on the clinical history participants reported in a screening survey and a study questionnaire. A participant counted as exposed if, within 2 weeks of entering the study, that participant had been in contact with someone who had a PCR-confirmed or clinician-diagnosed COVID-19 case. Each participant in the prospective study had whole blood, serum and a nasopharyngeal or oropharyngeal swab collected by mobile phlebotomists. Participants in the prospective study had the option to provide additional blood draws and questionnaires over a roughly two-month period. Prospective study blood samples were shipped either frozen or at room temperature before DNA extraction. The immunoSEQ Assay, a bias-controlled multiplex PCR, was used to amplify TCRbeta CDR3 regions from genomic DNA. The authors' analysis ran thus. Nucleated cell counts per sample were estimated from amplification of reference gene primers within the assay. To quantify the absolute abundance of each unique TCRbeta CDR3 rearrangement, sequence reads were collapsed and filtered. For each sample, productive Simpson clonality was calculated as the square root of Simpson's diversity index over productive rearrangements. In TCRdb, the immuneACCESS table is reduced to in-frame sequences with V and J assigned. These tables do not hold every clone; where another copy was compared, an unresolved V gene accounts for under half, and the others remain unexplained. That table supplies the V and J calls and clone size; D and trimming were determined from the DNA. This sample holds 300,000 to 400,000 clones; approximately 91% were observed only once. The ten largest clones capture roughly 3.9% of the sample.

The paper's findings and limits, for the study overall: Clinical and demographic metadata were provided uncurated, with the amount varying by source and participant.

Including the terminal cysteine and phenylalanine, the CDR3 comprises 15 residues. Only the CDR3 part of the read is kept: 45 bases, read in frame from the first base. Clipping removes 5 bases from V and 4 bases from J, with 3 as the unmatched junction base count. Reading the germline V gene (reference sequence) gives CDR1 MNHEY and CDR2 SMNVEV. Sequencing was performed on PBMCs or T cells enriched from blood (not recorded which). The chain was built from TRBV27 and TRBJ1-6; TRBD1 agrees with 9 junctional bases. The clonotype originates from a woman between 25 and 40 years old who had been exposed to COVID-19. The DNA is as follows: TGTGCCAGCAGTCCGGACAGGGGATATAATTCACCCCTCCACTTT. It translates as CASSPDRGYNSPLHF.